Shown below are 20 T cell receptor beta chains from a single sample sequenced in a study of blood T cell repertoires in COVID-19. Here immunoSEQ multiplex PCR was the method, and the copy in TCRdb shows in-frame clones only, minus some. The data contain 25,000 to 35,000 clones, 65% to 70% of them singletons. The specimen sequenced was peripheral blood. Receptor source: a human donor in a cohort sampled during active COVID-19.

This chain joins TRBV10-3 and TRBJ2-5; 10 bases fit TRBD1. V trimming: 6 bases; J trimming: 4 bases; junction bases outside the gene matches: 8. Germline V gives CDR1 ENHRY, CDR2 SYGVKD. The CDR3 has 15 residues. The CDR3 DNA follows: TGTGCCATCAGACGCCGGGACAGGGGAGCAGAGACCCAGTACTTC. Residues: CAIRRRDRGAETQYF.

The rearrangement uses TRBV7-9 and TRBJ2-2; 8 positions agree with TRBD2. This CDR3 has 16 residues. The germline CDR1 and CDR2 sequences are SEHNR and FQNEAQ (reference sequence). V trimming: 4 bases; J trimming: 0 bases; junction bases outside the gene matches: 4. CDR3 residues: CASSWDSGTNTGELFF. DNA for the CDR3: TGTGCCAGCAGCTGGGATAGCGGGACGAACACCGGGGAGCTGTTTTTT.

The chain recombines TRBV14 with TRBJ1-1, with D unresolved. Trimming removed 4 bases from V and 12 bases from J, with 18 bases in between. CDR1 is SGHDN, CDR2 FVKESK, per germline. This CDR3 has 13 amino acids. CDR3 sequence reads: CASSPVRSGETFF. The DNA of the CDR3 is TGTGCCAGCAGCCCCGTGAGGAGTGGAGAAACTTTCTTT.

The rearrangement links TRBV7-8 to TRBJ2-2; D gene unclear. The V end was cut by 5 bases, the J end by 7 bases, with 11 bases between. Germline loops: CDR1 SGHVS, CDR2 FQNEAQ. The CDR3 has 13 residues. CDR3 protein: CASSNRLDGELFF. As DNA, the CDR3 is TGTGCCAGCAGCAACCGACTGGACGGGGAGCTGTTTTTT.

The count of this clone is one. The chain joins TRBV7-9 to TRBJ2-1, with D unresolved. V was clipped by 4 bases and J by 9 bases, with 4 bases between them. The CDR3 has 10 amino acids. Germline V gene data show CDR1 as SEHNR and CDR2 as FQNEAQ (reference sequence). The chain's CDR3 is CASSSFEQFF. DNA for the CDR3: TGTGCCAGCAGCTCCTTTGAGCAGTTCTTC.

This clone was observed a handful of times. V and J are TRBV18 and TRBJ2-1; 7 bases agree with TRBD1. The CDR3 is 14 residues long. Germline V gene lookup returns CDR1 KGHSH and CDR2 LQKENI. J gave up 5 bases and V 4 bases, and 5 bases lay outside the gene matches. CDR3 loop: CASSQAGGNNEQFF. CDR3 sequence (DNA): TGTGCCAGCTCACAGGCAGGGGGAAACAATGAGCAGTTCTTC.

This clone was observed a few times. This chain connects TRBV10-3 to TRBJ2-1; 7 positions match TRBD1. The germline CDR1 and CDR2 sequences are ENHRY and SYGVKD. J lost 0 bases, V lost 11 bases, and 7 bases had no gene match. The CDR3 is 14 residues long. The DNA of the CDR3 is TGTGCCGTACAACAGGGGAGCTCCTACAATGAGCAGTTCTTC. It yields the protein CAVQQGSSYNEQFF.

The chain has TRBV4-1 and TRBJ1-1; D is unclear. The CDR3 covers 15 residues. V was trimmed by 3 bases and J by 1 base, leaving 12 bases between them. Per the germline V gene, CDR1 is MGHRA and CDR2 is YSYEKL. The CDR3 reads CASSQGVERNTEAFF. The CDR3 DNA sequence: TGCGCCAGCAGCCAGGGAGTCGAGAGGAACACTGAAGCTTTCTTT.

This clone came up a few times. The genes are TRBV4-3 and TRBJ2-1, with TRBD2 matching over 11 bases. Germline CDR1 is LGHNA and CDR2 is YSLEER. CDR3 length equals 14 residues. V shed 0 bases, J shed 14 bases, and the junction held 6 bases outside the gene matches. CDR3 sequence reads: CASSQDMTSGTKFF. CDR3 in DNA: TGCGCCAGCAGCCAAGATATGACTAGCGGGACAAAGTTCTTC.

The rearrangement joins TRBV13 to TRBJ2-1; D is perhaps TRBD1 (6 bases). This CDR3 has 18 residues. CDR1 and CDR2 from the germline V gene are PRHDT and FYEKMQ (reference sequence). The V end lost 5 bases, the J end lost 3 bases, and 23 bases lay between the germline ends. The DNA for the CDR3 is TGTGCCAGCAGCACCTCCGTGATACAGGGTCTATACTACAATGAGCAGTTCTTC. It translates to CASSTSVIQGLYYNEQFF.

This chain uses TRBV14 with TRBJ2-2; tentative D call: TRBD2 (5 bases). The germline CDR1 and CDR2 sequences are SGHDN and FVKESK. V lost 1 base, J lost 7 bases, and 13 bases lay in between. The CDR3 totals 15 residues. CDR3 coding DNA: TGTGCCAGCAGCCAAGGACCCCGGAGGTTCGGGGAGCTGTTTTTT. Protein sequence: CASSQGPRRFGELFF.

The chain combines TRBV5-1 with TRBJ2-7; 7 bases align to TRBD1. The germline CDR1 and CDR2 sequences are SGHRS and YFSETQ. Trimming at V came to 0 bases and at J to 2 bases, leaving 5 bases not matched to a gene. This CDR3 has 15 amino acids. CDR3 nucleotide sequence: TGCGCCAGCAGCTTGGCCACGACAGGGACCTACGAGCAGTACTTC. This codes for CASSLATTGTYEQYF.

The chain links TRBV7-6 to TRBJ1-4, with D uncertain. Germline CDR1 SGHVS, CDR2 FNYEAQ. The V end lost 2 bases, the J end lost 12 bases, and 13 bases lay between the germline ends. The CDR3 is 13 residues long. The CDR3 here is CASSLTQWGELFF. CDR3 coding DNA: TGTGCCAGCAGCTTAACCCAGTGGGGAGAACTGTTTTTT.

This clone came up a few times. The chain recombines TRBV11-2 with TRBJ2-1; 8 bases line up with TRBD2. From germline, CDR1 is SGHAT and CDR2 FQNNGV. V dropped 4 bases and J dropped 3; count of bases not matched to a gene: 14. CDR3 length: 18 amino acids. The CDR3 coding sequence is TGTGCCAGCAGCTCTACCGCGGCGGGAGGCACAAACTACAATGAGCAGTTCTTC. Amino acid sequence: CASSSTAAGGTNYNEQFF. Using reference TRBV11-2 and TRBJ2-1 for the parts outside the CDR3, the full variable domain is EAGVAQSPRYKIIEKRQSVAFWCNPISGHATLYWYQQILGQGPKLLIQFQNNGVVDDSQLPKDRFSAERLKGVDSTLKIQPAKLEDSAVYLCASSSTAAGGTNYNEQFFGPGTRLTVL.

V gene TRBV7-9 combines with J gene TRBJ2-3; tentative D call: TRBD2 (6 bases). V lost 3 bases and J lost 3, with 16 bases in between. This CDR3 comprises 16 residues. CDR1 is SEHNR and CDR2 is FQNEAQ in the germline V gene (reference sequence). The CDR3: CASSFLALQVTDTQYF. The CDR3 nucleotides read TGTGCCAGCAGCTTCCTAGCGCTTCAGGTTACAGATACGCAGTATTTT. Using reference TRBV7-9 and TRBJ2-3 for the parts outside the CDR3, the full variable domain is DTGVSQNPRHKITKRGQNVTFRCDPISEHNRLYWYRQTLGQGPEFLTYFQNEAQLEKSRLLSDRFSAERPKGSFSTLEIQRTEQGDSAMYLCASSFLALQVTDTQYFGPGTRLTVL.

The CDR3 sequence: CASSPSVSGNTIYF. The CDR3 DNA follows: TGTGCCAGCTCACCATCGGTCTCTGGAAACACCATATATTTT. The rearrangement joins TRBV18 to TRBJ1-3; D call uncertain. CDR1 and CDR2 from the germline V gene are KGHSH and LQKENI. Trimming shortened V by 2 bases and J by 0 bases, and 5 bases separated the two germline ends. CDR3 length: 14 amino acids.

The chain couples TRBV5-6 to TRBJ2-3, with 9 nucleotides matching TRBD1. CDR3 size: 16 residues. V lost 4 bases and J lost 2; bases outside the gene matches: 8. Germline CDR1 is SGHDT and CDR2 is YYEEEE. The CDR3, as DNA: TGTGCCAGCAGCCCGACAGGGGGGCGGATCACAGATACGCAGTATTTT. Translating it yields CASSPTGGRITDTQYF.

The chain couples TRBV28 to TRBJ1-2; 12 bases match TRBD1. The CDR3 has 15 residues. Germline V gives CDR1 MDHEN, CDR2 SYDVKM. The V segment lost 4 bases and the J segment 7 bases; nucleotides outside the gene matches: 7. The CDR3 sequence is CASSSWDRGQVGYTF. The CDR3 nucleotides are TGTGCCAGCAGTTCCTGGGACAGGGGGCAGGTTGGCTACACCTTC.

The V call is TRBV4-3, the J call TRBJ2-3; the match to TRBD2 covers 8 bases. This CDR3 is built from 16 residues. Looked up from germline, CDR1 is LGHNA and CDR2 is YSLEER. V gave up 2 bases and J gave up 2 bases; unmatched junction bases: 6. The CDR3, as DNA: TGCGCCAGCAGCCAAAGTTCGGGAGGGGTCACAGATACGCAGTATTTT. This sequence encodes CASSQSSGGVTDTQYF.

The chain joins TRBV19 to TRBJ2-1; 8 positions match TRBD2. V lost 3 bases, J lost 0 bases, and 4 bases stayed unmatched. Germline-derived CDR1 and CDR2 are LNHDA and SQIVND (reference sequence). This CDR3 has 16 residues. CDR3 loop: CASSIGSGSSYNEQFF. The CDR3 DNA reads TGTGCCAGTAGTATTGGGAGCGGGAGCTCCTACAATGAGCAGTTCTTC.